This T cell receptor beta chain was sequenced during a study of breast tumors, draining lymph nodes, adjacent tissues. Findings and caveats of the study: Data only fit, rather than demonstrated, lymph node origin of most tumor T cells. Tumor and nontumor repertoires were significantly more similar in luminal-like than in basal-like breast cancer. Tumors had less TCR diversity than lymph nodes, more than nontumor tissue.

At least ten counts were recorded for this clonotype. The antigen remains undetermined. Breast cancer patients provided tissue from their axillary draining lymph nodes. MiXCR, run by TCRdb on the multiplex PCR reads, gives a single entry per CDR3 protein. The table records about 230,000 distinct CDR3 sequences, roughly 32% of them present only once. Per the germline V gene, CDR1 is SNHLY and CDR2 is FYNNEI. V lost 6 bases and J 2 bases, leaving 20 bases between the germline ends. The CDR3 spans 16 residues. The material sequenced was axillary lymph node tissue. This clonotype was obtained from a female donor with breast cancer. Some clones in this sample may be carry-over from other donors' samples. The rearrangement joins TRBV2 to TRBJ2-7; perhaps TRBD2 as D (5 bases). This CDR3 reads CASRAAGVGSAYEQYF. The DNA for the CDR3 is TGTGCCAGCAGGGCCGCCGGGGTCGGTAGCGCCTACGAGCAGTACTTC.